The 28 T cell receptor beta chains reported below all come from one sample, sequenced in a study of Graves' ophthalmopathy and Graves' hyperthyroidism. Amplifying from RNA transcripts, the study obtained TCR beta CDR3 regions. Investigators did first-round RT-PCR with HTBI primers, then second-round multiplex PCR. TCRdb reprocessed the multiplex PCR reads with MiXCR, giving one entry per CDR3 protein. The sample lists almost 750,000 distinct CDR3 sequences; 35% to 50% were seen once. What was sequenced was peripheral blood. All receptors derive from an adult man with Graves' ophthalmopathy.

The CDR3, as DNA: TGCAGTGCGGGAGGTTGGGGGAGTGTGTCTAGGTTGTATGGCTACACCTTC. It codes for CSAGGWGSVSRLYGYTF. The rearrangement uses TRBV20-1 and TRBJ1-2; D perhaps matches TRBD1 (5 bases). Trimming left V 6 bases short and J 5 bases short, with 28 bases between. Germline V gene lookup returns CDR1 DFQATT and CDR2 SNEGSKA (reference sequence). The CDR3 runs to 17 residues.

The table lists this clonotype with a few counts. The V and J genes are TRBV5-6 and TRBJ2-7; weak D call: TRBD1 (6 bases). CDR3 length: 13 amino acids. V lost 3 bases to trimming and J lost 1 base, with 8 bases between them. Germline V lookup: CDR1 SGHDT, CDR2 YYEEEE. The CDR3 region is CASSWDISYEQYF. The CDR3 bases are TGTGCCAGCAGCTGGGACATATCCTACGAGCAGTACTTC.

The chain employs TRBV15 and TRBJ2-5; tentatively, D is TRBD1 or TRBD2 (5 bases each). The better agreement between TRBJ2-1 and the DNA end casts doubt on the J call. Germline CDR1 reads LNHNV; CDR2 reads YYDKDF (reference sequence). The CDR3 spans 13 residues. For the CDR3, the DNA is TGTGCCACCAGAAGGGACGTCTACAATGAGCAGTTCTTC. Its protein is CATRRDVYNEQFF.

This clonotype was seen at least ten times. The rearrangement links TRBV7-2 to TRBJ1-5; D call uncertain. The ends were cut back, 1 base at V and 1 base at J, with 8 bases in the middle. The CDR3 is 15 residues long. The V gene's germline CDR1 is SGHTA and CDR2 FQGNSA. CDR3: CASSLVPSSNQPQHF. CDR3 nucleotide sequence: TGTGCCAGCAGCTTAGTTCCCAGCAGCAATCAGCCCCAGCATTTT.

The rearrangement joins TRBV7-9 to TRBJ1-2; D perhaps matches TRBD1 (6 bases). Trimming left V 8 bases short and J 1 base short, with 26 bases between. Germline loops: CDR1 SEHNR, CDR2 FQNEAQ (reference sequence). The CDR3 totals 18 residues. CDR3 DNA sequence: TGTGCCAGCCTTACCTCGGGACAAAAAAAAGGGGATAACTATGGCTACACCTTC. It yields the protein CASLTSGQKKGDNYGYTF.

This clonotype was recorded a few times. This chain connects TRBV2 to TRBJ2-5; 10 bases are shared with TRBD1. The CDR3 totals 14 residues. V dropped 11 bases and J dropped 5; count of bases not matched to a gene: 11. Germline CDR1 reads SNHLY; CDR2 reads FYNNEI. CDR3 DNA: TGTGCCCTTATCCGGGACAGGGGTCCTGAGACCCAGTACTTC. Translating it yields CALIRDRGPETQYF.

This clonotype was seen once. Germline is not matched at one junction end, which may reflect a read error. The chain has TRBV2 and TRBJ2-5, with D tentatively TRBD1 (5 bases). The CDR3 consists of 13 residues. CDR1 is SNHLY, CDR2 FYNNEI, per germline. The CDR3 loop is CASSQGGPGTQYF. In DNA, the CDR3 is TGCGCCAGCAGCCAGGGCGGACCGGGGACCCAGTACTTC.

This clonotype appeared a few times. This chain uses TRBV19 with TRBJ1-2, with D maybe TRBD1 (5 bases). V shed 3 bases and J shed 8 bases, with 16 bases lying between them. The CDR3 consists of 14 residues. The germline gives CDR1 LNHDA, CDR2 SQIVND (reference sequence). Written as DNA, the CDR3 is TGTGCCAGTAGTATTTTTGGCAGGGAGGACGGCTACACCTTC. Translating it yields CASSIFGREDGYTF.

This clonotype has more than one count but fewer than ten. This chain uses TRBV5-4 with TRBJ1-1; 8 positions match TRBD1. CDR1 is SGHNT, CDR2 YYREEE, per germline (reference sequence). The trim removed 2 bases at V and 0 bases at J, leaving 6 bases unmatched. This CDR3 has 16 amino acids. The CDR3 DNA reads TGTGCCAGCAGCTTCGTAGACAGGGGTCTGAACACTGAAGCTTTCTTT. Translating gives CASSFVDRGLNTEAFF. Using reference TRBV5-4 and TRBJ1-1 for the parts outside the CDR3, the full variable domain is ETGVTQSPTHLIKTRGQQVTLRCSSQSGHNTVSWYQQALGQGPQFIFQYYREEENGRGNFPPRFSGLQFPNYSSELNVNALELDDSALYLCASSFVDRGLNTEAFFGQGTRLTVV.

The J gene is TRBJ2-7, the V gene TRBV6-2 or TRBV6-3; possibly TRBD1 or TRBD2 for D (5 bases each). Trimming left V 6 bases short and J 3 bases short, with 18 bases between. The length of the CDR3 is 15 residues. CDR1 and CDR2 from the germline V gene are MNHEY and SVGEGT. CDR3 nucleotide sequence: TGTGCCAGCAGCCCTTGGGACCTAGAGGGCTACGAGCAGTACTTC. Translation: CASSPWDLEGYEQYF.

This clonotype was detected a few times. This chain joins TRBV4-3 and TRBJ1-1; 10 nucleotides align to TRBD1. This CDR3 comprises 15 residues. After removal of 1 base from V and 8 bases from J, the junction contained 7 bases not matched to a gene. Germline V CDR1 and CDR2: LGHNA, YSLEER. CDR3 region: CASSQAPTGGEEAFF. The DNA for the CDR3 is TGCGCCAGCAGCCAAGCCCCGACAGGGGGCGAAGAAGCTTTCTTT.

Concerning this clonotype: The missing conserved phenylalanine or tryptophan at the end of this CDR3 makes a read error likely. This chain joins TRBV6-4 and TRBJ2-7; 9 bases fit TRBD2. After removal of 0 bases from V and 3 bases from J, the junction contained 0 bases not matched to a gene. The CDR3 length is 14 residues. Germline CDR1 reads MRHNA; CDR2 reads SNTAGT. The CDR3 reads CASSDSSGSYEQYL. CDR3 nucleotides: TGTGCCAGCAGTGACTCTAGCGGGAGCTACGAGCAGTACCTC.

There are a few counts of this clonotype. The V call is TRBV20-1, the J call TRBJ1-1; weak D call: TRBD1 (5 bases). The V end lost 5 bases, the J end lost 5 bases, and 12 bases lay between the germline ends. CDR3 size: 12 residues. Germline V gene lookup returns CDR1 DFQATT and CDR2 SNEGSKA (reference sequence). The CDR3 sequence: CSAAQGETEAFF. For the CDR3, the DNA is TGCAGTGCTGCCCAAGGGGAGACTGAAGCTTTCTTT.

This clonotype has just a few counts. This chain joins TRBV24-1 and TRBJ2-7; weak D call: TRBD1 (6 bases). Germline CDR1 is KGHDR and CDR2 is SFDVKD. This CDR3 spans 14 amino acids. V shed 4 bases and J shed 1 base, with 10 bases lying between them. CDR3 coding DNA: TGTGCCACCAGTGACGCCGGGACATCCTACGAGCAGTACTTC. As protein: CATSDAGTSYEQYF.

There are many counts of this clonotype. The gene calls are TRBV24-1 and TRBJ1-2, with D possibly TRBD1 on 5 matching bases. Germline loops: CDR1 KGHDR, CDR2 SFDVKD. V gave up 2 bases and J gave up 0 bases, with 9 bases separating them. The CDR3 consists of 15 residues. The DNA for the CDR3 is TGTGCCACCAGTGATTCGTGGGGGGCTAACTATGGCTACACCTTC. Translation gives CATSDSWGANYGYTF.

The rearrangement links TRBV20-1 to TRBJ1-6; D gene uncertain. The CDR3 consists of 13 residues. Per the germline V gene, CDR1 is DFQATT and CDR2 is SNEGSKA (reference sequence). V lost 6 bases, J lost 7 bases, and 13 bases lay in between. This CDR3 is CSARLQLNSPLHF. DNA for the CDR3: TGCAGTGCCCGCCTGCAGTTGAATTCACCCCTCCACTTT.

This clonotype was seen repeatedly, ten times or more. The chain recombines TRBV7-9 with TRBJ2-6; possibly TRBD1 for D (6 bases). The CDR3 extends over 17 amino acids. V was trimmed by 5 bases and J by 2 bases, leaving 16 bases between them. Germline V gives CDR1 SEHNR, CDR2 FQNEAQ (reference sequence). The CDR3 coding sequence is TGTGCCAGCAGCGCCAGGGGATATGCGGCTGGGGCCAACGTCCTGACTTTC. Residues: CASSARGYAAGANVLTF.

The chain is built from TRBV2 and TRBJ2-7; 7 nucleotides match TRBD2. CDR3 length: 15 amino acids. The trim removed 6 bases at V and 6 bases at J, leaving 14 bases unmatched. The V gene's germline CDR1 is SNHLY and CDR2 FYNNEI. CDR3 amino acids: CASRVGGKGGIEQYF. As DNA, the CDR3 is TGTGCCAGCAGAGTCGGTGGGAAGGGAGGGATCGAGCAGTACTTC.

This clonotype was seen more than once but under ten times. The J gene is TRBJ1-5, the V gene TRBV24-1; D ambiguous. Germline CDR1 is KGHDR and CDR2 is SFDVKD. The CDR3 sequence is 12 residues long. V lost 11 bases and J 6 bases, leaving 13 bases between the germline ends. The CDR3, as DNA: TGTGCCAGCCAGCACGGGGTTCAGCCCCAGCATTTT. Amino acid sequence: CASQHGVQPQHF.

This clonotype has only one observation. The V and J genes are TRBV15 and TRBJ1-2; tentative D call: TRBD1 (5 bases). The CDR3 sequence is 15 residues long. Trimming took 2 bases from V and 12 from J, leaving 22 bases between them. Germline V lookup: CDR1 LNHNV, CDR2 YYDKDF (reference sequence). This chain's CDR3 is CATSRRGRGLSGNTF. As DNA, the CDR3 is TGTGCCACCAGCAGAAGGGGACGGGGCCTCTCTGGAAACACCTTC.

The chain joins TRBV7-2 to TRBJ1-2; 7 nucleotides line up with TRBD1. Germline CDR1 reads SGHTA; CDR2 reads FQGNSA. This CDR3 has 15 amino acids. V lost 5 bases and J lost 8; bases outside the gene matches: 14. CDR3 protein: CASSLGTEIIRGYTF. CDR3 DNA sequence: TGTGCCAGCAGCCTAGGGACAGAGATAATTCGGGGCTACACCTTC.

The V gene is TRBV19, the J gene TRBJ1-6; possible D gene TRBD1, 6 bases. Trimming cost V 3 bases and J 2 bases, with 8 bases left between them. Per germline, CDR1 LNHDA and CDR2 SQIVND (reference sequence). The CDR3 runs to 15 residues. The CDR3 bases are TGTGCCAGTAGTATCAGGGACACCTATAATTCACCCCTCCACTTT. The encoded protein is CASSIRDTYNSPLHF.

This clonotype was observed a few times. The rearrangement links TRBV10-2 to TRBJ2-2; 7 positions match TRBD1. V shed 4 bases, J shed 6 bases, and the junction held 11 bases outside the gene matches. The CDR3 has 16 residues. The germline gives CDR1 WSHSY, CDR2 SAAADI. CDR3 loop: CASSAPTGFGSGELFF. The DNA of the CDR3 is TGCGCCAGCAGTGCCCCGACAGGGTTTGGGTCCGGGGAGCTGTTTTTT.

The chain uses TRBV20-1 and TRBJ2-5; 8 nucleotides match TRBD2. Per germline, CDR1 DFQATT and CDR2 SNEGSKA (reference sequence). The CDR3 totals 13 residues. In DNA form, the CDR3 reads TGCAGCTGTGGACCTCTAGCGGGAGAGACCCAGTACTTC. Its protein product is CSCGPLAGETQYF.

In its sample, this clonotype was seen a few times. The chain recombines TRBV6-5 with TRBJ2-2; TRBD1 might be the D (5 bases). The germline V gene has CDR1 MNHEY and CDR2 SVGAGI. The V end was cut by 6 bases, the J end by 3 bases, with 14 bases between. This CDR3 has 15 amino acids. Here the CDR3 DNA reads TGTGCCAGCAGATACCGTCAGGGTTACACCGGGGAGCTGTTTTTT. Translating gives CASRYRQGYTGELFF.

This clonotype was picked up a small number of times. The genes are TRBV20-1 and TRBJ1-1; possibly TRBD1 for D (6 bases). CDR3 length: 14 residues. Germline V gene sequence: CDR1 DFQATT, CDR2 SNEGSKA (reference sequence). The V and J ends lost 3 bases and 6 bases respectively, with 17 bases between them. CDR3 sequence (DNA): TGCAGTGCTAGGCAGACAGGCCCGAGGGCTGAAGCTTTCTTT. The encoded protein is CSARQTGPRAEAFF.

In its sample, this clonotype was seen a few times. The chain is built from TRBV12-3 or TRBV12-4 and TRBJ1-1; D is perhaps TRBD1 (6 bases). This CDR3 has 16 residues. V lost 3 bases, J lost 2 bases, and 16 bases lay in between. The CDR3 sequence: CASSLVGGRPNTEAFF. The CDR3 coding sequence is TGTGCCAGCAGTTTGGTCGGGGGGCGCCCCAACACTGAAGCTTTCTTT.

J is TRBJ2-7 and V is TRBV20-1, with 9 nucleotides matching TRBD1. Germline CDR1 is DFQATT and CDR2 is SNEGSKA (reference sequence). This CDR3 has 13 residues. V dropped 3 bases and J dropped 11; count of bases not matched to a gene: 11. Here the CDR3 DNA reads TGCAGTGCTAGGGCCGGGACAGGGTCAGAGAAGTACTTC. Translated, it gives CSARAGTGSEKYF.